The 23 T cell receptor beta chains given below trace back to one sample, sequenced in a study of chemoradiotherapy in HPV16-positive cancers. The table came from immunoSEQ multiplex PCR; TCRdb's copy has only in-frame clones and leaves some out. The table includes about 10,000 clones, about 82% detected once. Sequenced material: blood, taken from a patient who underwent chemoradiotherapy. All receptors come from a human donor with HPV-associated anogenital cancer.

The rearrangement links TRBV28 to TRBJ1-5; no firm D call. Germline V CDR1 and CDR2: MDHEN, SYDVKM. The CDR3 sequence is 13 residues long. V gave up 6 bases and J gave up 6 bases, with 12 bases separating them. The CDR3 region is CASSRGLGQPQHF. For the CDR3, the DNA is TGTGCCAGCAGCCGTGGCTTAGGTCAGCCCCAGCATTTT.

CDR3 region: CASSLEGSPRYEKLFF. CDR3 DNA sequence: TGTGCCAGCAGCTTGGAGGGCAGCCCGAGGTATGAAAAACTGTTTTTT. This chain links TRBV5-5 with TRBJ1-4; D call uncertain. Germline V gene sequence: CDR1 SGHKS, CDR2 YYEKEE (reference sequence). This CDR3 is 16 amino acids long. Trimming cost V 0 bases and J 6 bases, with 15 bases left between them.

The chain is built from TRBV4-2 and TRBJ2-5; 15 positions match TRBD2. The J segment lost 1 base and the V segment lost 3 bases, leaving 15 bases of the junction unmatched. Germline lookup yields CDR1 LGHNA and CDR2 YNFKEQ. The CDR3 length is 21 residues. CDR3 in amino acids: CASSQERGLAGGYQSQETQYF. DNA for the CDR3: TGTGCCAGCAGCCAGGAAAGGGGACTAGCGGGGGGCTACCAATCCCAAGAGACCCAGTACTTC.

This clone has just one count. V gene TRBV29-1 combines with J gene TRBJ1-2; 9 nucleotides match TRBD1. V shed 3 bases, J shed 4 bases, and the junction held 9 bases outside the gene matches. Germline V gene lookup returns CDR1 SQVTM and CDR2 ANQGSEA. The CDR3 covers 15 residues. Here the CDR3 DNA reads TGCAGCGTTGACCCCCAGGGACAGGGAATCTATGGCTACACCTTC. This sequence encodes CSVDPQGQGIYGYTF.

The gene calls are TRBV4-2 and TRBJ2-7; possible D gene TRBD1, 6 bases. Germline CDR1 reads LGHNA; CDR2 reads YNFKEQ. Trimming cost V 4 bases and J 3 bases, with 16 bases left between them. CDR3 length equals 15 residues. The CDR3 DNA sequence: TGTGCCAGCAGCCGAGCCCCAGGGGTGGACTACGAGCAGTACTTC. Translated: CASSRAPGVDYEQYF.

The gene calls are TRBV9 and TRBJ2-3; 8 positions agree with TRBD2. Germline V gene sequence: CDR1 SGDLS, CDR2 YYNGEE. V was pared by 1 base and J by 5 bases, with 9 bases of the junction left unmatched. CDR3 length equals 16 residues. The CDR3 DNA reads as TGTGCCAGCAGCGTATATGGCGGGGGGCAGGGAGATACGCAGTATTTT. It is translated as CASSVYGGGQGDTQYF. Using reference TRBV9 and TRBJ2-3 for the parts outside the CDR3, the full variable domain is DSGVTQTPKHLITATGQRVTLRCSPRSGDLSVYWYQQSLDQGLQFLIQYYNGEERAKGNILERFSAQQFPDLHSELNLSSLELGDSALYFCASSVYGGGQGDTQYFGPGTRLTVL.

This clone rates as medium-sized. This CDR3 is CASIFQRGGNQPQHF. The CDR3 DNA follows: TGTGCCAGCATCTTTCAGAGAGGGGGCAATCAGCCCCAGCATTTT. The gene calls are TRBV6-4 and TRBJ1-5; TRBD1 might be the D (5 bases). This CDR3 comprises 15 residues. Trimming left V 7 bases short and J 2 bases short, with 15 bases between. Per the germline V gene, CDR1 is MRHNA and CDR2 is SNTAGT.

This rearrangement joins TRBV12-1 to TRBJ2-5; the DNA was not compared with TRBD1, the D call given in the table. TRBV12-1 has pseudogene status. CDR3 length: 14 amino acids. CDR3 sequence: CASSPRTGKKTQYF. DNA for the CDR3: TGTGCCAGCAGCCCCAGGACAGGTAAAAAGACCCAGTACTTC.

The chain links TRBV19 to TRBJ1-5, with a tentative D call TRBD1 (5 bases). This CDR3 has 15 amino acids. From germline, CDR1 is LNHDA and CDR2 SQIVND (reference sequence). V was pared by 3 bases and J by 8 bases, with 17 bases between. The CDR3 DNA sequence: TGTGCCAGTAGTATTGGAGGGGCGATGACTGAGCCCCAGCATTTT. It specifies CASSIGGAMTEPQHF.

This rearrangement joins TRBV5-1 to TRBJ2-7, with 7 bases identical to TRBD1. CDR1 and CDR2 from the germline V gene are SGHRS and YFSETQ. V shed 4 bases and J 4 bases; nucleotides not matched to a gene: 5. The CDR3 covers 13 residues. The CDR3 sequence: CASSLTGSYEQYF. DNA of the CDR3: TGCGCCAGCAGCCTGACAGGGAGTTACGAGCAGTACTTC. Full variable domain (rest looked up from reference TRBV5-1 and TRBJ2-7): KAGVTQTPRYLIKTRGQQVTLSCSPISGHRSVSWYQQTPGQGLQFLFEYFSETQRNKGNFPGRFSGRQFSNSRSEMNVSTLELGDSALYLCASSLTGSYEQYFGPGTRLTVT.

This clone was picked up a small number of times. The genes are TRBV23-1 and TRBJ1-2; 9 positions match TRBD1. TRBV23-1 is flagged as an ORF with uncertain function. The length of the CDR3 is 15 residues. The V gene end was trimmed by 4 bases and the J gene end by 6 bases; junction bases not matched to a gene: 9. The CDR3 nucleotides read TGCGCCAGCAGTCGGTACAGGGGGCGTCCGCATGGCTACACCTTC. Protein product: CASSRYRGRPHGYTF.

The chain carries TRBV2 and TRBJ2-3, with 9 positions matching TRBD1. The germline V gene has CDR1 SNHLY and CDR2 FYNNEI. V dropped 6 bases and J dropped 6; count of bases not matched to a gene: 1. The CDR3 runs to 12 residues. DNA for the CDR3: TGTGCCAGCAGAGGACAGGGGGATACGCAGTATTTT. As protein: CASRGQGDTQYF.

This CDR3 reads CASSRDRITEAFF. The CDR3 region has the DNA TGTGCCAGCAGCCGGGACAGGATCACTGAAGCTTTCTTT. This chain connects TRBV5-4 to TRBJ1-1; 8 nucleotides align to TRBD1. V lost 4 bases, J lost 4 bases, and 3 bases stayed unmatched. The germline CDR1 and CDR2 sequences are SGHNT and YYREEE (reference sequence). The CDR3 runs 13 residues. Using reference TRBV5-4 and TRBJ1-1 for the parts outside the CDR3, the full variable domain is ETGVTQSPTHLIKTRGQQVTLRCSSQSGHNTVSWYQQALGQGPQFIFQYYREEENGRGNFPPRFSGLQFPNYSSELNVNALELDDSALYLCASSRDRITEAFFGQGTRLTVV.

The chain recombines TRBV7-2 with TRBJ1-6, with TRBD1 matching over 7 bases. The CDR3 runs 16 residues. The germline V gene encodes CDR1 SGHTA and CDR2 FQGNSA. V dropped 3 bases and J dropped 10; count of bases not matched to a gene: 12. For the CDR3, the DNA is TGTGCCAGCAGCTTTGGACAGACAGGGTCGGGCTCACCCCTCCACTTT. It yields the protein CASSFGQTGSGSPLHF.

The V call is TRBV5-1, the J call TRBJ2-5, with D perhaps TRBD2 (6 bases). Germline loops: CDR1 SGHRS, CDR2 YFSETQ. Trimming pared 0 bases from V and 1 base from J, leaving 13 bases between. The CDR3 has 16 residues. In DNA form, the CDR3 reads TGCGCCAGCAGCTTGGCCAGCGGGCTACTCCAAGAGACCCAGTACTTC. It translates to CASSLASGLLQETQYF.

This clone appeared a few times. This chain links TRBV7-9 with TRBJ1-1; 8 nucleotides line up with TRBD1. The CDR3 loop spans 15 amino acids. J lost 3 bases, V lost 3 bases, and 6 bases had no gene match. Germline values: CDR1 SEHNR, CDR2 FQNEAQ (reference sequence). For the CDR3, the DNA is TGTGCCAGCAGCTTGCAGGGGGCCGGGGACACTGAAGCTTTCTTT. Protein sequence: CASSLQGAGDTEAFF.

CDR3 in DNA: TGTGCCAGTAGTTTCCATTTTTGGACTAGCGGGGGGTGGGCCTACAATGAGCAGTTCTTC. Residues: CASSFHFWTSGGWAYNEQFF. This chain connects TRBV19 to TRBJ2-1; 14 nucleotides agree with TRBD2. There are 20 residues in the CDR3. In germline, CDR1 is LNHDA, CDR2 SQIVND (reference sequence). V shed 5 bases and J 2 bases; nucleotides not matched to a gene: 14.

The chain employs TRBV7-9 and TRBJ1-1; 10 nucleotides align to TRBD1. Losses at the gene ends were 5 bases for V and 1 base for J; bases not matched to a gene: 10. Germline V gene data show CDR1 as SEHNR and CDR2 as FQNEAQ (reference sequence). CDR3 size: 17 residues. The CDR3 loop reads CASSRGRGQGTNTEAFF. The DNA of the CDR3 is TGTGCCAGCAGCCGTGGGAGGGGACAGGGGACGAACACTGAAGCTTTCTTT.

The chain employs TRBV7-3 and TRBJ1-6, with D tentatively TRBD1 (6 bases). The CDR3 runs to 14 residues. Trimming took off 5 bases at V and 10 bases at J, with 15 bases between the two ends. Germline CDR1 reads SGHTA; CDR2 reads FQGTGA. The CDR3 here is CASSPGATGSPLHF. CDR3 in DNA: TGTGCCAGCAGCCCAGGGGCCACTGGGTCACCCCTCCACTTT.

This chain joins TRBV15 and TRBJ1-2; the D gene is possibly TRBD1 (5 bases). Germline values: CDR1 LNHNV, CDR2 YYDKDF (reference sequence). V gave up 4 bases and J gave up 5 bases, with 8 bases separating them. This CDR3 is 12 amino acids long. The CDR3 DNA sequence: TGTGCCACCAGCACAGGGACGTATGGCTACACCTTC. Its translation is CATSTGTYGYTF. Full variable domain (missing parts from reference TRBV15 and TRBJ1-2): DAMVIQNPRYQVTQFGKPVTLSCSQTLNHNVMYWYQQKSSQAPKLLFHYYDKDFNNEADTPDNFQSRRPNTSFCFLDIRSPGLGDTAMYLCATSTGTYGYTFGSGTRLTVV.

The CDR3 nucleotides are TGTGCCAGCAGCCCTCCACGACAGGGAGGGATCACTGAAGCTTTCTTT. It is translated as CASSPPRQGGITEAFF. The chain carries TRBV5-4 and TRBJ1-1; 7 bases align to TRBD1. The CDR3 is 16 residues long. The germline CDR1 and CDR2 sequences are SGHNT and YYREEE (reference sequence). V shed 4 bases and J 4 bases; nucleotides not matched to a gene: 13.

This chain links TRBV5-4 with TRBJ2-5; possibly TRBD2 for D (7 bases). V lost 0 bases and J 5 bases, leaving 11 bases between the germline ends. Germline V gives CDR1 SGHNT, CDR2 YYREEE (reference sequence). This CDR3 region has 14 residues. The CDR3 coding sequence is TGTGCCAGCAGCTTGGAGGGGGGGAGGGAGACCCAGTACTTC. Amino acids: CASSLEGGRETQYF. The complete variable domain, with remaining parts taken from reference TRBV5-4 and TRBJ2-5, reads ETGVTQSPTHLIKTRGQQVTLRCSSQSGHNTVSWYQQALGQGPQFIFQYYREEENGRGNFPPRFSGLQFPNYSSELNVNALELDDSALYLCASSLEGGRETQYFGPGTRLLVL.

Note on this clone: At one boundary the junction diverges from the germline segment, which might be a read error. This sequence joins TRBV5-1 and TRBJ2-7; possible D gene TRBD2, 5 bases. Germline loops: CDR1 SGHRS, CDR2 YFSETQ. The CDR3 covers 13 residues. The CDR3 DNA sequence: TGCGCCAGCAGCGAAGAGGGCCAGGCAGCTCGGCACTTC. It specifies CASSEEGQAARHF.